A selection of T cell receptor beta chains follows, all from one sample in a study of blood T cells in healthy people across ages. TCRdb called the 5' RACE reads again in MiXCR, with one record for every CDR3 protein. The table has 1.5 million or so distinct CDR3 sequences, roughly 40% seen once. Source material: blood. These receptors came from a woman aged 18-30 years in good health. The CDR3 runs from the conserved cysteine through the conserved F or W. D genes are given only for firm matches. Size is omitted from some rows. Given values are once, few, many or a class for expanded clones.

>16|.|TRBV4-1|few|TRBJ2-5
TGCGCCAGCAGCCAAGAACAGGGACCCAACCAAGAGACCCAGTACTTC
CASSQEQGPNQETQYF
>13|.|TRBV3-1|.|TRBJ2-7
TGTGCCAGCAGCAACAATGGGGACTACGAGCAGTACTTC
CASSNNGDYEQYF
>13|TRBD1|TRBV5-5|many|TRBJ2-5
TGTGCCAGCAGCTGGGACAGGGAAGAGACCCAGTACTTC
CASSWDREETQYF
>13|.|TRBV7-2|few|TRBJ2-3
TGTGCCAGCAGCTTGGACTGGACAGATACGCAGTATTTT
CASSLDWTDTQYF
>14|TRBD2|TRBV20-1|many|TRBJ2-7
TGCAGTGCTCCACGGACTAGCGGGCCCTACGAGCAGTACTTC
CSAPRTSGPYEQYF
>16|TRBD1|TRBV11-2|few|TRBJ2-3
TGTGCCAGCAGCTTAGGACAGGGGGCGCACACAGATACGCAGTATTTT
CASSLGQGAHTDTQYF
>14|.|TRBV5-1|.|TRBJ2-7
TGCGCCAGCAGCATAAAGACAACCCTAGACGAGCAGTACTTC
CASSIKTTLDEQYF
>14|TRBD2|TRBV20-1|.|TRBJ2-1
TGCAGTGCTAGCGGACTAGCGGGGAACAATGAGCAGTTCTTC
CSASGLAGNNEQFF
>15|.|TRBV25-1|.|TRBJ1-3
TGTGCCAGCAGTGACTCAGGGCCATCTGGAAACACCATATATTTT
CASSDSGPSGNTIYF
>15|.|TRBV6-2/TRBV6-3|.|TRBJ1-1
TGTGCCAGCAGTTTCCCGGACAGATCGAACACTGAAGCTTTCTTT
CASSFPDRSNTEAFF
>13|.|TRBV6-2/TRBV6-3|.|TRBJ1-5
TGTGCCAGCAGTTTTAAGAGCAATCAGCCCCAGCATTTT
CASSFKSNQPQHF
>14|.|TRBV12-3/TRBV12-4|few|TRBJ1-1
TGTGCCAGCAGTTTAGCTACAGGGAACACTGAAGCTTTCTTT
CASSLATGNTEAFF
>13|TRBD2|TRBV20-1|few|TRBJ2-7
TGCAGTGCAGTAGCGGGAGTTCGGTACGAGCAGTACTTC
CSAVAGVRYEQYF
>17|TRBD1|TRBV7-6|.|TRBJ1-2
TGTGCCAGCAGCTTAGGGACGGACAGGGAGGTTTGGTATGGCTACACCTTC
CASSLGTDREVWYGYTF
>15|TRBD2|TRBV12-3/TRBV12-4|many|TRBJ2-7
TGTGCCAGCAGTATCGAGGGAGGGAGCTCCTACGAGCAGTACTTC
CASSIEGGSSYEQYF
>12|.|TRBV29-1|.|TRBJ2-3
TGCAGCGTCAGGGGGGAGGCAGATACGCAGTATTTT
CSVRGEADTQYF
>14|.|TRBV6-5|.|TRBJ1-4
TGTGCCAGCAGTTATGGCAGTACTAATGAAAAACTGTTTTTT
CASSYGSTNEKLFF
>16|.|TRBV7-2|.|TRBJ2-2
TGTGCCAGCAGCCTCCGGACCAGAGAGGGGACCGGGGAGCTGTTTTTT
CASSLRTREGTGELFF
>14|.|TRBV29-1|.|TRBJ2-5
TGCAGCGTTGGACCGCTGGAACAGGAGGAGACCCAGTACTTC
CSVGPLEQEETQYF
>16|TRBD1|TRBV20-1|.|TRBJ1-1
TGCAGTGTACCGGGACAGGGAAAAGGGATGAACACTGAAGCTTTCTTT
CSVPGQGKGMNTEAFF
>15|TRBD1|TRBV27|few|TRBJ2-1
TGTGCCAGCAGTTTCACAGGGGGGTCTAACAATGAGCAGTTCTTC
CASSFTGGSNNEQFF
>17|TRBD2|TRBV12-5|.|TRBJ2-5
TGTGCTAGTGGTTTGGTGAGCGGGGCTCCGTTTCCGGGTGAGCAGTACTTC
CASGLVSGAPFPGEQYF
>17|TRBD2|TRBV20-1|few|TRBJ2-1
TGCAGTGCCAGATGGGCGGGAGGACTAGCGGGGCTTAATGAGCAGTTCTTC
CSARWAGGLAGLNEQFF
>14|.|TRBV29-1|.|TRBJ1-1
TGCAGCGTTGAAGTAAGGGGGGGAGTAACTGAAGCTTTCTTT
CSVEVRGGVTEAFF
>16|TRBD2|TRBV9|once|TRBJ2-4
TGTGCCAGCAGCGTGGCCATGAGCGGGGGTGAAAACATTCAGTACTTC
CASSVAMSGGENIQYF
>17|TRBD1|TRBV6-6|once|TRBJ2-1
TGTGCCAGCAGCCGCGGGGGACAGGGGGCAGGTAACAATGAGCAGTTCTTC
CASSRGGQGAGNNEQFF
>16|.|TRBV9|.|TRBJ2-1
TGTGCCAGCAGCATAGGTGGCAGTAGGTCCTACAATGAGCAGTTCTTC
CASSIGGSRSYNEQFF
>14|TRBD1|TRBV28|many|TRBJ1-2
TGTGCCAGCGCCGATGGACAGGAGAACTATGGCTACACCTTC
CASADGQENYGYTF
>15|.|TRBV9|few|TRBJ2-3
TGTGCCAGCAGCGATCGACCCTCTAGCACAGATACGCAGTATTTT
CASSDRPSSTDTQYF
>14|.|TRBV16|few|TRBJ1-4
TGTGCCAGCACCCCAGGGAGAACTAATGAAAAACTGTTTTTT
CASTPGRTNEKLFF
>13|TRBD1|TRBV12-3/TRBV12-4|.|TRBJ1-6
TGTTCCAGCAGTTCGGGACAGCCATCACCCCTCCACTTT
CSSSSGQPSPLHF
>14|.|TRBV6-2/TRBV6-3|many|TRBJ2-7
TGTGCCAGCAGTTTCGGCCAGGGTTTCTACGAGCAGTACTTC
CASSFGQGFYEQYF
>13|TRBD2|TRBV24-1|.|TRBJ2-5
TGTGCCACCTCCACTAGCGGGGAAGAGACCCAGTACTTC
CATSTSGEETQYF
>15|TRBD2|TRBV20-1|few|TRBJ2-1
TGCAGTGCTAGTACTCGGGAGGGCGGTCGGGATGAGCAGTTCTTC
CSASTREGGRDEQFF
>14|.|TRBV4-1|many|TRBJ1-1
TGCGCCAGCAGCCAAGGCAGGGGGAACACTGAAGCTTTCTTT
CASSQGRGNTEAFF
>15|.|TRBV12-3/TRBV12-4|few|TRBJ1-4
TGTGCCAGCGGAGGGATGGGGTCCATTAGTGAAAAACTGTTTTTT
CASGGMGSISEKLFF
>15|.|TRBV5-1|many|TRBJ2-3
TGCGCCAGCAGCTTGGATGAGGGGCGCACAGATACGCAGTATTTT
CASSLDEGRTDTQYF